This T cell receptor (beta chain) was obtained from a study of blood T cells in healthy people across ages. The authors ran a second PCR of 7 to 11 cycles using a sample-barcoded 5' primer and a J-beta primer mix. TCRdb re-analysed the 5' RACE reads in MiXCR, keeping a single row per CDR3 protein. The sample holds about 780,000 distinct CDR3 sequences, around 45% seen once. The CDR3 is 13 amino acids. V shed 7 bases, J shed 7 bases, and the junction held 6 bases outside the gene matches. Germline V gene lookup returns CDR1 SEHNR and CDR2 FQNEAQ (reference sequence). Sequenced sample: blood. This TCR was sampled from a man older than 75 in good health. The chain carries TRBV7-9 and TRBJ2-7, with TRBD1 identical over 11 bases. CDR3 region: CASTGQGVSEQYF. The CDR3 DNA is TGTGCCAGCACGGGACAGGGGGTTTCAGAGCAGTACTTC.